Listed here is a single T cell receptor beta chain. The antigen remains unidentified. Clones were sequenced by immunoSEQ multiplex PCR, and TCRdb holds only the in-frame ones, with some missing. The data contain 150,000 to 200,000 clones, around four fifths of them singletons. The entry originates in a study of cytomegalovirus exposure and HLA in healthy donors. The V gene lost 0 bases and the J gene lost 5 bases, with 19 bases spanning the gap. The length of the CDR3 is 17 residues. The donors were part of the validation cohort, which consisted of about 130 subjects and was separate from the first cohort of about 670 subjects. Study results and caveats: Researchers counted 180 or so TCR beta chains as cytomegalovirus-associated.

This clonotype originated in a man aged 25 to 45 in good health and CMV-seropositive. Source material: PBMCs. The chain employs TRBV23-1 and TRBJ2-5, with D tentatively TRBD2 (5 bases). TRBV23-1 is classed as an ORF, of uncertain function. The CDR3 reads CASSQSPPFWLAETQYF. As DNA, the CDR3 is TGCGCCAGCAGTCAATCGCCCCCCTTTTGGTTAGCGGAGACCCAGTACTTC.